Below, 23 T cell receptor beta chains from the same sample are listed, as sequenced in a study of T cell responses to AZD1222 COVID-19 vaccine. Libraries were prepared by immunoSEQ multiplex PCR; TCRdb keeps only in-frame clonotypes and omits some of them. The sample has approximately 75,000 clones; 80% to 90% are singletons. The sample was peripheral blood, taken 28 days after the second AZD1222 dose. The receptors were sampled from an adult who received the AZD1222 COVID-19 vaccine.

This clone came up once. The J gene is TRBJ1-3, the V gene TRBV6-5; D unresolved. CDR1 is MNHEY and CDR2 is SVGAGI in the germline V gene. The CDR3 length is 13 residues. V lost 7 bases and J lost 4, with 11 bases in between. The CDR3 spells CASNPEAGNTIYF. In DNA form, the CDR3 reads TGTGCCAGCAACCCAGAGGCCGGAAACACCATATATTTT.

In this sample, this clone turned up a few times. This chain uses TRBV6-1 with TRBJ1-1; D is uncertain. The length of the CDR3 is 14 residues. V lost 2 bases, J lost 7 bases, and 14 bases lay in between. The germline gives CDR1 MNHNS, CDR2 SASEGT. CDR3 sequence (DNA): TGTGCCAGCAGTGAACAGGAGGAATTACTTGAAGCTTTCTTT. It yields the protein CASSEQEELLEAFF.

The chain is built from TRBV12-3 or TRBV12-4 and TRBJ2-5; the D is unclear. The CDR3 has 12 amino acids. V was pared by 5 bases and J by 4 bases, with 8 bases between. The CDR3 region is CASSPPGETQYF. As DNA, the CDR3 is TGTGCCAGCAGTCCCCCCGGAGAGACCCAGTACTTC.

CDR3 in DNA: TGTGCCAGCAGGCCCTCAAGAGCGGGAGACACCATATATTTT. Translation: CASRPSRAGDTIYF. This chain uses TRBV7-9 with TRBJ1-3; D not certain. The CDR3 extends over 14 amino acids. Trimming shortened V by 6 bases and J by 8 bases, and 17 bases separated the two germline ends. Germline CDR1 SEHNR, CDR2 FQNEAQ (reference sequence).

The rearrangement joins TRBV4-2 to TRBJ2-3, with 7 nucleotides matching TRBD2. This CDR3 has 18 amino acids. The V and J ends lost 0 bases and 1 base, in that order; junction bases with no gene match: 10. In germline, CDR1 is LGHNA, CDR2 YNFKEQ. CDR3 nucleotides: TGTGCCAGCAGCCAAGATAGGTTGGCGGGGGACCGCACAGATACGCAGTATTTT. It encodes CASSQDRLAGDRTDTQYF.

The chain is built from TRBV30 and TRBJ1-1; 7 bases align to TRBD1. CDR1 and CDR2 (germline): GTSNPN, SVGIG (reference sequence). V trimming: 7 bases; J trimming: 2 bases; junction bases outside the gene matches: 7. This CDR3 is 13 amino acids long. The CDR3 region is CAFGQEENTEAFF. The CDR3 nucleotides are TGTGCCTTCGGACAGGAAGAAAACACTGAAGCTTTCTTT. Combining the CDR3 with reference TRBV30 and TRBJ1-1 gives the whole variable domain SQTIHQWPATLVQPVGSPLSLECTVEGTSNPNLYWYRQAAGRGLQLLFYSVGIGQISSEVPQNLSASRPQDRQFILSSKKLLLSDSGFYLCAFGQEENTEAFFGQGTRLTVV.

V and J are TRBV9 and TRBJ2-1, with TRBD1 matching 8 bases. The germline CDR1 and CDR2 sequences are SGDLS and YYNGEE. The CDR3 length is 14 residues. Losses at the gene ends were 4 bases for V and 10 bases for J; bases not matched to a gene: 10. DNA for the CDR3: TGTGCCAGCAGCCACTCTTCAGGGGGCGCAGAGCAGTTCTTC. Protein: CASSHSSGGAEQFF.

This chain joins TRBV9 and TRBJ2-2; no clear D. This CDR3 has 12 amino acids. V lost 5 bases, J lost 5 bases, and 7 bases lay in between. Germline V gene data show CDR1 as SGDLS and CDR2 as YYNGEE. Written as DNA, the CDR3 is TGTGCCAGCAGGGGAAGAACCGGGGAGCTGTTTTTT. The encoded protein is CASRGRTGELFF.

This clone was observed a single time. V is TRBV5-1 and J is TRBJ1-1, with no clear D. This CDR3 spans 13 amino acids. Germline-derived CDR1 and CDR2 are SGHRS and YFSETQ. V lost 4 bases to trimming and J lost 2 bases, with 9 bases between them. CDR3 sequence (DNA): TGCGCCAGCAGCCCGACACTTAACACTGAAGCTTTCTTT. Encoded protein: CASSPTLNTEAFF.

This chain uses TRBV4-2 with TRBJ2-7; possible D gene TRBD1, 6 bases. V was pared by 1 base and J by 3 bases, with 13 bases between. Germline CDR1 reads LGHNA; CDR2 reads YNFKEQ. There are 15 residues in the CDR3. For the CDR3, the DNA is TGTGCCAGCAGCCAAGGCCTTTCAGGGGACTACGAGCAGTACTTC. This gives the protein CASSQGLSGDYEQYF.

The chain carries TRBV2 and TRBJ1-1; D gene ambiguous. V lost 7 bases and J 1 base, leaving 10 bases between the germline ends. Germline loops: CDR1 SNHLY, CDR2 FYNNEI. The CDR3 runs 13 residues. The CDR3 nucleotides are TGTGCCAGCATTTTAACAGAGAACACTGAAGCTTTCTTT. This encodes CASILTENTEAFF. The full variable domain, its missing parts supplied by reference TRBV2 and TRBJ1-1, is EPEVTQTPSHQVTQMGQEVILRCVPISNHLYFYWYRQILGQKVEFLVSFYNNEISEKSEIFDDQFSVERPDGSNFTLKIRSTKLEDSAMYFCASILTENTEAFFGQGTRLTVV.

V usage is TRBV9 and J usage is TRBJ2-5; tentative D call: TRBD1 (7 bases). V was cut by 2 bases and J by 4 bases, with 9 bases left in between. Germline CDR1 and CDR2: SGDLS and YYNGEE. This CDR3 is built from 13 residues. In DNA, the CDR3 is TGTGCCAGCAGCGTTCAGGGGGGAGAGACCCAGTACTTC. This sequence encodes CASSVQGGETQYF.

With regard to this clone: A read error may account for a junction end that differs from germline. This sequence joins TRBV6-2 or TRBV6-3 and TRBJ2-3, with 10 bases aligning to TRBD2. CDR1 is MNHEY, CDR2 SVGEGT, per germline. CDR3 size: 16 residues. CDR3: CASSYVSSGGTNTQYF. For the CDR3, the DNA is TGTGCCAGCAGTTATGTGTCTAGCGGGGGCACAAATACGCAGTATTTT.

CDR3: CASSLGRGGTGELFF. The CDR3 nucleotides read TGCGCCAGCAGCTTGGGCAGGGGAGGAACCGGGGAGCTGTTTTTT. V gene TRBV5-1 combines with J gene TRBJ2-2; D might be TRBD1 or TRBD2, each matching 6 bases. This CDR3 is built from 15 residues. Germline V gives CDR1 SGHRS, CDR2 YFSETQ. Trimming pared 0 bases from V and 5 bases from J, leaving 11 bases between.

The V call is TRBV7-9, the J call TRBJ2-7; D ambiguous. CDR1 and CDR2 from the germline V gene are SEHNR and FQNEAQ (reference sequence). Trimming left V 1 base short and J 2 bases short, with 12 bases between. The CDR3 has 15 residues. CDR3 nucleotides: TGTGCCAGCAGCTTAGGGACGGCGAGAACCTACGAGCAGTACTTC. Translating it yields CASSLGTARTYEQYF.

V is TRBV12-5 and J is TRBJ1-1, with a possible D match to TRBD1 (5 bases). The germline V and J ends were trimmed by 3 bases and 5 bases, with 13 bases remaining between them. Germline V gene lookup returns CDR1 LGHNT and CDR2 FRNRAP. The CDR3 runs to 14 residues. The CDR3 reads CASGLWGGETEAFF. The CDR3 DNA reads TGTGCTAGTGGTTTATGGGGGGGAGAGACTGAAGCTTTCTTT.

The chain links TRBV27 to TRBJ1-4; the D is unclear. Germline CDR1 reads MNHEY; CDR2 reads SMNVEV (reference sequence). The CDR3 sequence is 13 residues long. V gave up 3 bases and J gave up 4 bases, with 6 bases separating them. The CDR3 is CASSFNLNEKLFF. CDR3 DNA: TGTGCCAGCAGTTTCAACCTTAATGAAAAACTGTTTTTT.

The chain carries TRBV7-2 and TRBJ1-1; TRBD1 is a possible D gene (5 bases). The CDR3 is 13 residues long. CDR1 and CDR2 (germline): SGHTA, FQGNSA. Between the trimmed V and J ends, which lost 5 bases and 1 base, there was a span of 8 bases. CDR3 loop: CASSKDRNTEAFF. CDR3 DNA: TGTGCCAGCAGCAAAGACAGGAACACTGAAGCTTTCTTT.

The chain employs TRBV19 and TRBJ2-7; 9 bases map to TRBD2. Per the germline V gene, CDR1 is LNHDA and CDR2 is SQIVND (reference sequence). V shed 5 bases and J 3 bases; nucleotides not matched to a gene: 8. The CDR3 spans 15 residues. The CDR3 bases are TGTGCCAGTAGTCCCGGGGTAGCGGGGGTCTACGAGCAGTACTTC. It translates to CASSPGVAGVYEQYF.

This chain uses TRBV2 with TRBJ1-5; 9 nucleotides line up with TRBD1. V was pared by 6 bases and J by 2 bases, with 20 bases of the junction left unmatched. Germline CDR1 SNHLY, CDR2 FYNNEI. The CDR3 consists of 20 residues. The CDR3: CASSKIQGARGVSGNQPQHF. CDR3 coding DNA: TGTGCCAGCAGCAAAATACAGGGGGCCCGCGGGGTATCGGGCAATCAGCCCCAGCATTTT.

Note on this clone: This sequence is one base from a far larger clone and is likely a read error. The chain has TRBV4-2 and TRBJ2-5; tentatively, D is TRBD2 (6 bases). In germline, CDR1 is LGHNA, CDR2 YNFKEQ. The CDR3 is made up of 15 amino acids. CDR3 coding DNA: TGTGCCAGCAGCCAAGATGGAGGGTCCGAAGAGACCCTGTACTTC. Translation gives CASSQDGGSEETLYF.

The rearrangement joins TRBV6-5 to TRBJ2-7; 8 nucleotides align to TRBD2. There are 14 residues in the CDR3. V shed 6 bases, J shed 2 bases, and the junction held 6 bases outside the gene matches. CDR1 is MNHEY, CDR2 SVGAGI, per germline. CDR3 loop: CASSKRGRTYEQYF. The DNA for the CDR3 is TGTGCCAGCAGCAAGCGGGGGCGCACCTACGAGCAGTACTTC.

The chain recombines TRBV7-8 with TRBJ1-5; D gene uncertain. Trimming left V 1 base short and J 4 bases short, with 5 bases between. There are 13 residues in the CDR3. Germline-derived CDR1 and CDR2 are SGHVS and FQNEAQ. The CDR3 loop reads CASSLVNNQPQHF. CDR3 in DNA: TGTGCCAGCAGCTTAGTGAATAATCAGCCCCAGCATTTT.